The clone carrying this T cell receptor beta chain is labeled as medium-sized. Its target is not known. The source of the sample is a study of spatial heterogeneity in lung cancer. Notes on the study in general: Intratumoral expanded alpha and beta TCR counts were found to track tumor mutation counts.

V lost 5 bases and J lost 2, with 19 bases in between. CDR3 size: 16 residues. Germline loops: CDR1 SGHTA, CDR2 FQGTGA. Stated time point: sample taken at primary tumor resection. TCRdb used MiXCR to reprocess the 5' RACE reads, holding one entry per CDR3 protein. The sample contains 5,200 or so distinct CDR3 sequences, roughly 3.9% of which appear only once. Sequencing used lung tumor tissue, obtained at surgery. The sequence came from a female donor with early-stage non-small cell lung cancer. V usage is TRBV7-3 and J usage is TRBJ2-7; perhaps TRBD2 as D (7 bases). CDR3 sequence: CASSPRGGSTTYEQYF. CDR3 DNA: TGTGCCAGCAGCCCCAGGGGCGGGAGCACCACCTACGAGCAGTACTTC.